The source of this T cell receptor (beta chain) is a study of blood T cell repertoires in COVID-19. On the study more broadly: In each case, the material was cDNA or gDNA derived from T cells, B-cell-depleted T cells, or PBMCs.

The V gene end was trimmed by 4 bases and the J gene end by 10 bases; junction bases not matched to a gene: 11. The CDR3 contains 14 residues. Sequencing used immunoSEQ multiplex PCR; TCRdb keeps in-frame clones, though not all of them. Of fewer than 250,000 clones listed, 82% are singletons. Seattle's enrolled individuals joined amid active infection and were then monitored longitudinally. The chain employs TRBV5-3 and TRBJ1-5; 7 bases agree with TRBD1. TRBV5-3 is noted as an ORF with a role that remains uncertain. The TCR originated in an older woman with COVID-19, enrolled during active disease. Material: peripheral blood. The CDR3 is CARSARQGLIPQHF. The DNA of the CDR3 is TGTGCCAGAAGCGCAAGACAGGGTTTAATTCCCCAGCATTTT.